This is a list of T cell receptor beta chains from one sample in a study of identical twins. TCRdb analysed the 5' RACE reads with MiXCR anew, one entry per CDR3 protein. This table has around 490,000 distinct CDR3 sequences, roughly 15% appearing once. This sample also appeared in a second study, on yellow fever vaccine responses in identical twins.

Material for sequencing was CD4+ T cells sorted from blood. Receptors were obtained from a woman between 18 and 29 years old in good health. Both conserved end residues are part of each CDR3. A D gene is named only where the DNA matches it firmly. Clone size is stated in some rows and not others, as once, few, many or a class when expanded.

cdr3_length	clone_size	v_call	d_call	j_call	cdr3_aa	cdr3_nt
15	few	TRBV27	.	TRBJ2-7	CASSFGGRGTYEQYF	TGTGCCAGCAGTTTTGGAGGGAGAGGAACCTACGAGCAGTACTTC
15	.	TRBV20-1	.	TRBJ2-1	CSARMGGRGVNEQFF	TGCAGTGCTAGGATGGGCGGGCGCGGGGTCAATGAGCAGTTCTTC
11	few	TRBV29-1	.	TRBJ2-7	CSVGRAYEQYF	TGCAGCGTTGGAAGGGCATACGAGCAGTACTTC
13	.	TRBV14	.	TRBJ1-6	CASSQVFNSPLHF	TGTGCCAGCAGCCAAGTGTTTAATTCACCCCTCCACTTT
13	few	TRBV10-3	.	TRBJ2-3	CAITPPGSDTQYF	TGTGCCATCACACCCCCGGGGTCAGATACGCAGTATTTT
15	.	TRBV5-5	TRBD2	TRBJ2-1	CASSRVGGELAEQFF	TGTGCCAGCAGCCGGGTGGGGGGAGAACTAGCGGAGCAGTTCTTC
16	few	TRBV5-1	TRBD2	TRBJ2-2	CASSDLAGGRTGELFF	TGCGCCAGCAGCGATCTAGCGGGAGGTCGTACCGGGGAGCTGTTTTTT
16	few	TRBV3-1	.	TRBJ2-2	CASSQGHYRITGELFF	TGTGCCAGCAGCCAGGGGCATTACCGGATCACCGGGGAGCTGTTTTTT
18	.	TRBV5-1	TRBD2	TRBJ2-1	CASSWGNGGSGGYNEQFF	TGCGCCAGCAGCTGGGGCAACGGGGGTAGCGGGGGATACAATGAGCAGTTCTTC
15	few	TRBV12-3/TRBV12-4	.	TRBJ2-2	CASSREGGNTGELFF	TGTGCCAGCAGTCGAGAGGGGGGGAACACCGGGGAGCTGTTTTTT
16	.	TRBV7-6	.	TRBJ2-6	CASSPKIDSGANVLTF	TGTGCCAGCAGCCCAAAGATAGACTCTGGGGCCAACGTCCTGACTTTC
17	few	TRBV5-1	.	TRBJ2-3	CASSTDRPPVSTDTQYF	TGCGCCAGCAGCACCGACCGGCCTCCGGTTAGTACAGATACGCAGTATTTT